This T cell receptor (beta chain) came from a study of blood T cell repertoires in COVID-19. The assay was immunoSEQ multiplex PCR, and TCRdb's table has in-frame clones only and misses some. The profile shows about 210,000 clones, approximately 81% of them singletons. This receptor was obtained from a woman aged 50 to 65 with acute COVID-19. The specimen was PBMCs or T cells enriched from blood (not recorded which).

Here the CDR3 DNA reads TGTGCCAGCAGTGCTGGGACTTACACAGATACGCAGTATTTT. Its translation: CASSAGTYTDTQYF. The J gene is TRBJ2-3, the V gene TRBV6-4, with D maybe TRBD2 (6 bases). Per germline, CDR1 MRHNA and CDR2 SNTAGT. With 4 bases removed from V and 2 bases from J, the gap between germline ends came to 10 bases. The CDR3 runs 14 residues.